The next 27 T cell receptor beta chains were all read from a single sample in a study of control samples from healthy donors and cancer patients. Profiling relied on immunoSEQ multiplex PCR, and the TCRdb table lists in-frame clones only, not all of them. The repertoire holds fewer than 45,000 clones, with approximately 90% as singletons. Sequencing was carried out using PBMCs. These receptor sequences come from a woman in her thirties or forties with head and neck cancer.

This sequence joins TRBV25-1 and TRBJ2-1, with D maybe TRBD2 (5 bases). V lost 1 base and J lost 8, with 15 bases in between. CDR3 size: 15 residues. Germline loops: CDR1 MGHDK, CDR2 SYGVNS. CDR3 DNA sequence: TGTGCCAGCAGTGAATCGACGGGGTCTATCGATGAGCAGTTCTTC. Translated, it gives CASSESTGSIDEQFF.

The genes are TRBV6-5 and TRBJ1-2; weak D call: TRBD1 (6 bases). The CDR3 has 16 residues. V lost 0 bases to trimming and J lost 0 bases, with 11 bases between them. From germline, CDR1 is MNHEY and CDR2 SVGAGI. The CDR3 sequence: CASSYSKGGTNYGYTF. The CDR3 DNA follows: TGTGCCAGCAGTTACTCGAAGGGGGGGACTAACTATGGCTACACCTTC.

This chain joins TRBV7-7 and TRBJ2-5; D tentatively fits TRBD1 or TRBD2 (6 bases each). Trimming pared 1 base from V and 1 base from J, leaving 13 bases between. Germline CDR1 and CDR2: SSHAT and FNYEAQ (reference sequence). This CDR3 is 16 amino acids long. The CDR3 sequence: CASSLGAGGGQETQYF. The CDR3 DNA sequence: TGTGCCAGCAGCTTAGGGGCAGGAGGGGGCCAAGAGACCCAGTACTTC.

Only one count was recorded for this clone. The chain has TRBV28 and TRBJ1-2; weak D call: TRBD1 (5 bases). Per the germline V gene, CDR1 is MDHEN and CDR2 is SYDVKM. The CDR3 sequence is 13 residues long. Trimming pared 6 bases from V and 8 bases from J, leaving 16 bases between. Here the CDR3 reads CASSQRGVKGYTF. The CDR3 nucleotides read TGTGCCAGCAGCCAGCGGGGGGTTAAGGGCTACACCTTC.

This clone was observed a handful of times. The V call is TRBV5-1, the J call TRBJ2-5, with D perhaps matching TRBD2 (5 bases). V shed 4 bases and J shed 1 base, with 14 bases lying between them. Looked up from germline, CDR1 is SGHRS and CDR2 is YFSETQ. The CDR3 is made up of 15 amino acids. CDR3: CASSPTGNSQETQYF. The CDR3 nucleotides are TGCGCCAGCAGCCCGACGGGGAACAGCCAAGAGACCCAGTACTTC. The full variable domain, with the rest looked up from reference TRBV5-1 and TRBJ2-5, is KAGVTQTPRYLIKTRGQQVTLSCSPISGHRSVSWYQQTPGQGLQFLFEYFSETQRNKGNFPGRFSGRQFSNSRSEMNVSTLELGDSALYLCASSPTGNSQETQYFGPGTRLLVL.

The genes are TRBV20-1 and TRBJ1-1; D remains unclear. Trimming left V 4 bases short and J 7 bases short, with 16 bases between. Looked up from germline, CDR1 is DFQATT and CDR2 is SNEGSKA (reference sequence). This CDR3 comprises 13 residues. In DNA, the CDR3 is TGCAGTGCTACTGAAGGGTCAGACCATGAAGCTTTCTTT. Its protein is CSATEGSDHEAFF.

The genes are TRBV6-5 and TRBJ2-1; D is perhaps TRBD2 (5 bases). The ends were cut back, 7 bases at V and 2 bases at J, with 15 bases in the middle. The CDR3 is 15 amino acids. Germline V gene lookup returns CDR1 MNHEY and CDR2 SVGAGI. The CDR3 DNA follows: TGTGCCAGCACCGAAGTTCAGCGGACCTACAATGAGCAGTTCTTC. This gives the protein CASTEVQRTYNEQFF.

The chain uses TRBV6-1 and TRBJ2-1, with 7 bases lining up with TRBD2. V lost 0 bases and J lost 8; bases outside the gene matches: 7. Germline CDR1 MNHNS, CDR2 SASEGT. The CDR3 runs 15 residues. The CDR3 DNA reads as TGTGCCAGCAGTGAAGCGGCTAGCGGAGGCCATGAGCAGTTCTTC. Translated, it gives CASSEAASGGHEQFF.

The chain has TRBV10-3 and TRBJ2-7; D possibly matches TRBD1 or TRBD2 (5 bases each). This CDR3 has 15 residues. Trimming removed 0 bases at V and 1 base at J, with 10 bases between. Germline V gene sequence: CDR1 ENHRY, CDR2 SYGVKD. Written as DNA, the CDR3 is TGTGCCATCAGTGAGTCAGGGACCGGTTCCTACGAGCAGTACTTC. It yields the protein CAISESGTGSYEQYF.

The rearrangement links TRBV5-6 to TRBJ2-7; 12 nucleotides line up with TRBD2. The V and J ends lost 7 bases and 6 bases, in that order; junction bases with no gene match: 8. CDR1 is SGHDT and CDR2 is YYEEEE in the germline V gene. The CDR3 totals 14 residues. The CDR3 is CASVISGLAGEQYF. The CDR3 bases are TGTGCCAGCGTAATCTCGGGACTAGCGGGCGAGCAGTACTTC. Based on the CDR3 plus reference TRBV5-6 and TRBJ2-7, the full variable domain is DAGVTQSPTHLIKTRGQQVTLRCSPKSGHDTVSWYQQALGQGPQFIFQYYEEEERQRGNFPDRFSGHQFPNYSSELNVNALLLGDSALYLCASVISGLAGEQYFGPGTRLTVT.

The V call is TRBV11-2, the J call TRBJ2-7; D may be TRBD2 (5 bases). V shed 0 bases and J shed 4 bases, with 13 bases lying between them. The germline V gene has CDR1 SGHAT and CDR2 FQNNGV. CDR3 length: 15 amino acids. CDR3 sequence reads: CASSLEFGRDYEQYF. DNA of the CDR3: TGTGCCAGCAGCTTAGAGTTTGGTCGGGATTACGAGCAGTACTTC.

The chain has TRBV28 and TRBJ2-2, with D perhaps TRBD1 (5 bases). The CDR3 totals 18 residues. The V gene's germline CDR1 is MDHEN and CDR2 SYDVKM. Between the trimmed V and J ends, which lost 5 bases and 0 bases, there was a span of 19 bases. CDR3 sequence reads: CASSPNRQGRSNTGELFF. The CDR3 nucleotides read TGTGCCAGCAGTCCCAACCGCCAGGGAAGGTCGAACACCGGGGAGCTGTTTTTT.

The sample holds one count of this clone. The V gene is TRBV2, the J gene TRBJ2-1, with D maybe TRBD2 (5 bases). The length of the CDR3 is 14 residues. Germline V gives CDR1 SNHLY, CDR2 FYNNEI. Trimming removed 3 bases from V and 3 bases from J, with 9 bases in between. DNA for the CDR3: TGTGCCAGCAGTGACCGTGCGGGCTACAATGAGCAGTTCTTC. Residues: CASSDRAGYNEQFF.

CDR3: CASHGGTFPEAFF. As DNA, the CDR3 is TGTGCCAGCCATGGCGGGACATTTCCTGAAGCTTTCTTT. This chain links TRBV2 with TRBJ1-1, with D possibly matching TRBD1 (6 bases). Germline CDR1 is SNHLY and CDR2 is FYNNEI. V was clipped by 8 bases and J by 6 bases, with 16 bases between them. The CDR3 totals 13 residues.

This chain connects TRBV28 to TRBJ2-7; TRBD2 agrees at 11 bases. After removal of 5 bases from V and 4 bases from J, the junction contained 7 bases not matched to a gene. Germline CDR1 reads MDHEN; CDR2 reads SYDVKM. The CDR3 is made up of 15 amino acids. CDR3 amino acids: CASSIGTSGKYEQYF. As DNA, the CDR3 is TGTGCCAGCAGTATAGGGACTAGCGGAAAATACGAGCAGTACTTC.

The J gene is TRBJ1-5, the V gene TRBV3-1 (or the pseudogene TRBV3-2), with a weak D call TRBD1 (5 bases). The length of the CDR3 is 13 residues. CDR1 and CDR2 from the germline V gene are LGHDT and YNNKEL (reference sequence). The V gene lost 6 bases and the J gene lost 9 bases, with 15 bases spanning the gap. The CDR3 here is CASSRGPLRPQHF. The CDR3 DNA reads TGTGCCAGCAGTCGGGGCCCCCTCAGGCCCCAGCATTTT.

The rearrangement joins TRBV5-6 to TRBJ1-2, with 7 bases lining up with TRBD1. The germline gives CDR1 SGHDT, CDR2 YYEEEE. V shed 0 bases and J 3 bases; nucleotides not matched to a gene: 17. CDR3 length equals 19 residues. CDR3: CASSLEYVTGVGLDYGYTF. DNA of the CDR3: TGTGCCAGCAGCTTGGAGTATGTAACAGGGGTTGGGTTGGACTATGGCTACACCTTC.

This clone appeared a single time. CDR3 nucleotide sequence: TGTGCCAGCACCCGAAGCGGGGGCGGTCAGCCCCAGCATTTT. Protein sequence: CASTRSGGGQPQHF. The chain employs TRBV6-5 and TRBJ1-5; the D gene is possibly TRBD1 (6 bases). V was pared by 7 bases and J by 6 bases, with 16 bases between. CDR3 length equals 14 residues. From germline, CDR1 is MNHEY and CDR2 SVGAGI.

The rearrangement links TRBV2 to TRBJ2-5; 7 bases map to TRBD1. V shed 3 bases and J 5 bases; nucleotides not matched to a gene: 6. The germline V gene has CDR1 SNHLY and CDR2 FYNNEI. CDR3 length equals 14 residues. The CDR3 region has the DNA TGTGCCAGCAGTGAGTCGACAGGGTGGGAGACCCAGTACTTC. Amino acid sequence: CASSESTGWETQYF.

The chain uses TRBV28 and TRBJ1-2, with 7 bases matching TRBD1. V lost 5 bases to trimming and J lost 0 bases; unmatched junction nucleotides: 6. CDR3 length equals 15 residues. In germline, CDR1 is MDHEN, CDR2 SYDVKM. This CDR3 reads CASSPRQGANYGYTF. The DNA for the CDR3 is TGTGCCAGCAGTCCGCGACAGGGAGCTAACTATGGCTACACCTTC.

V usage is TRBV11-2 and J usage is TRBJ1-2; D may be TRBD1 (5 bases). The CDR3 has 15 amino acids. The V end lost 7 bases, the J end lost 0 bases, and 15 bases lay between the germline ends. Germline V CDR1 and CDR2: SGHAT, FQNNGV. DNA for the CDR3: TGTGCCAGCAACCCACAGGAAGCCACTAACTATGGCTACACCTTC. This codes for CASNPQEATNYGYTF.

For the CDR3, the DNA is TGTGCCAGCAGGCCGACTAGCGGGATCACCTACGAGCAGTACTTC. This gives the protein CASRPTSGITYEQYF. This sequence joins TRBV6-5 and TRBJ2-7; 11 bases fit TRBD2. V lost 6 bases, J lost 2 bases, and 6 bases stayed unmatched. In germline, CDR1 is MNHEY, CDR2 SVGAGI. This CDR3 has 15 residues.

The CDR3 loop is CSVPGQGSNEQYF. The CDR3 nucleotides read TGCAGCGTACCGGGACAGGGGTCAAACGAGCAGTACTTC. The chain is built from TRBV29-1 and TRBJ2-7, with 10 bases that match TRBD1. This CDR3 comprises 13 residues. The trim removed 6 bases at V and 5 bases at J, leaving 7 bases unmatched. CDR1 is SQVTM and CDR2 is ANQGSEA in the germline V gene.

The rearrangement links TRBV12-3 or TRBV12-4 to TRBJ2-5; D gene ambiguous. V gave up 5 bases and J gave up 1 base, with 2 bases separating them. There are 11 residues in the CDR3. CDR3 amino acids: CASSLQETQYF. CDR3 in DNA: TGTGCCAGCAGTCTCCAAGAGACCCAGTACTTC.

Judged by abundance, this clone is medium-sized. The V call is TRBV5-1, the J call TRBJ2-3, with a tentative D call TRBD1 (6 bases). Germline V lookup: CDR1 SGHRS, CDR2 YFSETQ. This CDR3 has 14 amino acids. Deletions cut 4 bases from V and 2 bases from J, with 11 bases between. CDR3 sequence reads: CASSRDITTDTQYF. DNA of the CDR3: TGCGCCAGCAGCCGGGACATTACCACAGATACGCAGTATTTT.

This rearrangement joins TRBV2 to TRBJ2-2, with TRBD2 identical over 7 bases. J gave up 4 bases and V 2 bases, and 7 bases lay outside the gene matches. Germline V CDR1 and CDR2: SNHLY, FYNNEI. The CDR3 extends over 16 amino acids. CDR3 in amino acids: CASSESGPGGTGELFF. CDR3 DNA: TGTGCCAGCAGTGAATCGGGACCGGGGGGCACCGGGGAGCTGTTTTTT.

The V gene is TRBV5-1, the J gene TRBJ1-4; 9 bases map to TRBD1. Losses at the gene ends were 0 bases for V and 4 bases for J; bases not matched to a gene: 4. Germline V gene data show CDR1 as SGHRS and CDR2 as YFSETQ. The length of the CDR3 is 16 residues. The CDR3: CASSLGYRGRNEKLFF. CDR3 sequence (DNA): TGCGCCAGCAGCTTGGGGTACAGGGGGCGTAATGAAAAACTGTTTTTT.